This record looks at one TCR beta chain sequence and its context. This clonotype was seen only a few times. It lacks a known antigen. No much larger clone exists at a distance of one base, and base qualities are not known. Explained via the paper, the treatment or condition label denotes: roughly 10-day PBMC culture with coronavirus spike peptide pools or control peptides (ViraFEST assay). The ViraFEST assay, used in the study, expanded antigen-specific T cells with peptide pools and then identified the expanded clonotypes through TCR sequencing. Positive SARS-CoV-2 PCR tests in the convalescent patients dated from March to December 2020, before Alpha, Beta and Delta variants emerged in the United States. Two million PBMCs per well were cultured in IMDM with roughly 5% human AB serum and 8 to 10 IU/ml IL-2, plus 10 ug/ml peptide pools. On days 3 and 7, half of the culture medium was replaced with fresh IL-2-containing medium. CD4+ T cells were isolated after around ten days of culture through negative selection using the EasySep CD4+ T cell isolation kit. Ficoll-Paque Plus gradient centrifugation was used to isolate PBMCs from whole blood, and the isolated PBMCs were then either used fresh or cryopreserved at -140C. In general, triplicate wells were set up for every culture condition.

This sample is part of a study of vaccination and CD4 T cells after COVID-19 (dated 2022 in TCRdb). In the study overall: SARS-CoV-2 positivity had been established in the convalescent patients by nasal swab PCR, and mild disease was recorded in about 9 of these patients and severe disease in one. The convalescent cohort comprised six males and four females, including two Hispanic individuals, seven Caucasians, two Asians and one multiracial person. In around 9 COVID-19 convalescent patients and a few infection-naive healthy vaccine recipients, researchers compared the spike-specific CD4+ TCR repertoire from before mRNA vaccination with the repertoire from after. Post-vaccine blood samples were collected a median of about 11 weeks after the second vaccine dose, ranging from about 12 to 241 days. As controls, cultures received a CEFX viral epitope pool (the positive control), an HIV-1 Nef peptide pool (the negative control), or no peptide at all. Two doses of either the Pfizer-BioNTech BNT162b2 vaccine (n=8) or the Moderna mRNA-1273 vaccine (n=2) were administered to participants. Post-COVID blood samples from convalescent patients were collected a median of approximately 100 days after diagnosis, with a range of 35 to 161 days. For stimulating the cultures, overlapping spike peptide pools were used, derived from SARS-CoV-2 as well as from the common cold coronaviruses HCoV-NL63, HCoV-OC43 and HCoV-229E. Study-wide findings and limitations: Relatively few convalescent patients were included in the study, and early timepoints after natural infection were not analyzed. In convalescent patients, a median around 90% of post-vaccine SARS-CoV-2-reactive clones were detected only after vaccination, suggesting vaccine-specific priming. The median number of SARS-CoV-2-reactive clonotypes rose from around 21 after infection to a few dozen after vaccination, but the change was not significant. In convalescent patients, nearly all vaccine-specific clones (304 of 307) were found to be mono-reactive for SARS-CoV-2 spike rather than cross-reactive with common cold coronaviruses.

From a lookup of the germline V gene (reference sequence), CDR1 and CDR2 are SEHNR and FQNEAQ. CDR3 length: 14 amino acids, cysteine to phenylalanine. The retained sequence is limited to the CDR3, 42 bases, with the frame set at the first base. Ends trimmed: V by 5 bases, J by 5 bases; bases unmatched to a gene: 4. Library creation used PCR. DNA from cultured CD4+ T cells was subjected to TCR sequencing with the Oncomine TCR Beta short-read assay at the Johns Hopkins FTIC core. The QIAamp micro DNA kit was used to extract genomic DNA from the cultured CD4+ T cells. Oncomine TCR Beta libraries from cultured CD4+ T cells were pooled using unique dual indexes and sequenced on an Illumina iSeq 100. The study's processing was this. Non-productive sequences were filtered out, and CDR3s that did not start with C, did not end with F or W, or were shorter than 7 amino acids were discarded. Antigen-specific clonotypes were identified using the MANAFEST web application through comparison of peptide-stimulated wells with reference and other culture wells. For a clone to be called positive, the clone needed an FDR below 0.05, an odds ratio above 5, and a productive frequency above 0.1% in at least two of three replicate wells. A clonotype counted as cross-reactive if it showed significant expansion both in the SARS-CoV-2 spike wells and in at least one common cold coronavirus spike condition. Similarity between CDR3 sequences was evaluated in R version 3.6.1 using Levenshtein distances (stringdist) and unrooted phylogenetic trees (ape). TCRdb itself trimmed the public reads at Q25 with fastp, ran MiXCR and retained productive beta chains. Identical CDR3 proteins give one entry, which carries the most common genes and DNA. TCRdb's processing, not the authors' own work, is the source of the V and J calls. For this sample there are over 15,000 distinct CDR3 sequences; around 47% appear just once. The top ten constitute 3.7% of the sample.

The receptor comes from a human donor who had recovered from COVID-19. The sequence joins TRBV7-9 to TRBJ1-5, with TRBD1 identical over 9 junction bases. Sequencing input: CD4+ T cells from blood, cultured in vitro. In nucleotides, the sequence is TGTGCCAGCAGCCGGACAGGGGTTGATCAGCCCCAGCATTTT. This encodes CASSRTGVDQPQHF.